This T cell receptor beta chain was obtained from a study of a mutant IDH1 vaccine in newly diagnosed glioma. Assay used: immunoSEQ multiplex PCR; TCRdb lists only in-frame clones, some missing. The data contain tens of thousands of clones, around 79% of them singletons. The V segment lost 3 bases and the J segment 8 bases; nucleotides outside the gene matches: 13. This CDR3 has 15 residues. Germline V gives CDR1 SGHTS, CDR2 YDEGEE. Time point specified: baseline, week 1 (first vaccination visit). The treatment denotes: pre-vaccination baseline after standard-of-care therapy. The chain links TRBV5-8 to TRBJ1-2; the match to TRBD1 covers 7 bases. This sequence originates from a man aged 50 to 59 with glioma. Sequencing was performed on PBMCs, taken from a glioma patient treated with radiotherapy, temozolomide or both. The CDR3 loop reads CASSSYLQGPRGYTF. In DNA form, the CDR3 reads TGTGCCAGCAGCTCCTACTTACAGGGGCCTAGGGGCTACACCTTC.